These 8 T cell receptor beta chains share one sample of origin, sequenced in a study of response to subunit inactivated influenza vaccine. TCRdb processed the RT-PCR reads anew with MiXCR; each CDR3 protein has one entry. The sample holds more than 700,000 distinct CDR3 sequences, 21% seen once. Source: PBMCs from blood, taken roughly 5 days after vaccination. These receptors were taken from a man aged 45-65 years who received an inactivated influenza vaccine.

This clonotype occurred a few times. V gene TRBV20-1 combines with J gene TRBJ1-6, with 8 bases aligning to TRBD1. V was clipped by 3 bases and J by 9 bases; unmatched bases: 10. Per the germline V gene, CDR1 is DFQATT and CDR2 is SNEGSKA (reference sequence). CDR3 length: 15 residues. DNA of the CDR3: TGCAGTGCTAGGGAGACAGGGGTTAGGTTTTCACCCCTCCACTTT. Translating it yields CSARETGVRFSPLHF.

This clonotype was counted many times. CDR3 sequence reads: CSASRTSGTDTQYF. The DNA of the CDR3 is TGCAGTGCTAGTCGGACTAGCGGCACAGATACGCAGTATTTT. The chain uses TRBV20-1 and TRBJ2-3; 9 bases match TRBD2. The germline CDR1 and CDR2 sequences are DFQATT and SNEGSKA (reference sequence). Trimming at V came to 3 bases and at J to 1 base, leaving 2 bases not matched to a gene. This CDR3 is 14 amino acids long.

The chain joins TRBV6-1 to TRBJ2-2; D is unclear. V was trimmed by 7 bases and J by 6 bases, leaving 18 bases between them. This CDR3 contains 15 residues. CDR1 MNHNS and CDR2 SASEGT come from the germline V gene. The CDR3 is CASTPRLQVSGELFF. In DNA form, the CDR3 reads TGTGCCAGCACCCCAAGGCTCCAGGTGTCCGGGGAGCTGTTTTTT.

CDR3 nucleotides: TGTGCCAGCAGCTTAGCGCATCGGTCCTACGAGCAGTACTTC. Protein sequence: CASSLAHRSYEQYF. The chain joins TRBV7-8 to TRBJ2-7; the D is unclear. Trimming removed 0 bases at V and 1 base at J, with 7 bases between. CDR1 is SGHVS, CDR2 FQNEAQ, per germline. The CDR3 is 14 amino acids.

The V and J genes are TRBV20-1 and TRBJ2-5; D possibly corresponds to TRBD2 (7 bases). In germline, CDR1 is DFQATT, CDR2 SNEGSKA (reference sequence). V was pared by 3 bases and J by 4 bases, with 21 bases between. This CDR3 region has 16 residues. The chain's CDR3 is CSARGGGVNTLETQYF. The DNA of the CDR3 is TGCAGTGCTAGGGGCGGGGGCGTCAATACCCTAGAGACCCAGTACTTC.

The chain couples TRBV7-9 to TRBJ1-1, with 8 positions matching TRBD1. From germline, CDR1 is SEHNR and CDR2 FQNEAQ (reference sequence). V gave up 6 bases and J gave up 3 bases; unmatched junction bases: 12. This CDR3 is 16 amino acids long. As DNA, the CDR3 is TGTGCCAGCAGAACCGGGACAGGTCCTTTGGACACTGAAGCTTTCTTT. Translating gives CASRTGTGPLDTEAFF.

The CDR3: CASSLAVGADTQYF. CDR3 sequence (DNA): TGTGCCAGCAGCCTGGCAGTGGGGGCAGATACGCAGTATTTT. V gene TRBV4-2 combines with J gene TRBJ2-3; D assignment may be TRBD1 or TRBD2 (5 bases each). The CDR3 contains 14 residues. CDR1 and CDR2 from the germline V gene are LGHNA and YNFKEQ. The ends were cut back, 4 bases at V and 4 bases at J, with 12 bases in the middle.

This clonotype showed up just once. This sequence joins TRBV5-1 and TRBJ2-1; D possibly matches TRBD1 or TRBD2 (5 bases each). Trimming took 0 bases from V and 8 from J, leaving 18 bases between them. Germline V CDR1 and CDR2: SGHRS, YFSETQ. The CDR3 runs to 16 residues. CDR3 sequence: CASSLGLVGTSDEQFF. CDR3 in DNA: TGCGCCAGCAGCTTGGGCCTAGTCGGGACCTCCGATGAGCAGTTCTTC.